These 3 T cell receptor beta chains were sequenced from one sample in a study of a mutant IDH1 vaccine in newly diagnosed glioma (dated by TCRdb to the early 2020s). Interpreted using the paper, the time point label stands for: week 11, during vaccination. Every vaccine dose consisted of 300 ug of a 20-mer mutant IDH1 peptide in Montanide, administered subcutaneously together with topical imiquimod. The receptor library was made with the immunoSEQ multiplex PCR assay. Entries here come from immuneACCESS through TCRdb and include only in-frame sequences with V and J called. Some clones fail to appear in such tables; in the studies checked, an unresolved V gene covers under half of the shortfall, and the cause of the remainder is unknown. The sample yields about 67,000 clones; 89% were counted once. Roughly 1.9% of the sample comes from the top ten. Antigens of these TCRs are unknown. The source material was PBMCs, sampled from a glioma patient whose treatment included an IDH1 peptide vaccine. The origin of the receptors is a man aged 40-49 years with glioma.

This chain links TRBV7-2 with TRBJ2-4; weak D call: TRBD1 (7 bases). V lost 5 bases to trimming and J lost 7 bases, with 18 bases between them. CDR1 is SGHTA, CDR2 FQGNSA, per germline. CDR3 length: 15 amino acids. The CDR3 reads CASSQGGGAGNIQYF. CDR3 DNA sequence: TGTGCCAGCAGCCAAGGAGGGGGCGCGGGGAACATTCAGTACTTC.

This chain links TRBV10-3 with TRBJ2-7; TRBD1 matches at 12 bases. The CDR3 contains 17 residues. CDR1 and CDR2 from the germline V gene are ENHRY and SYGVKD. The V gene end was trimmed by 6 bases and the J gene end by 6 bases; junction bases not matched to a gene: 15. CDR3: CAISRDRGLGTGREQYV. CDR3 bases: TGTGCCATCAGCCGGGACAGGGGGCTAGGTACGGGACGCGAGCAGTACGTC.

The chain links TRBV5-5 to TRBJ1-2; 8 bases fit TRBD1. The CDR3 consists of 15 residues. Germline loops: CDR1 SGHKS, CDR2 YYEKEE (reference sequence). Unmatched junction bases numbered 6, after V lost 0 bases and J lost 5 bases. The CDR3 DNA reads TGTGCCAGCAGCTTGGGTCAGGGGGCTCAATATGGCTACACCTTC. Its translation: CASSLGQGAQYGYTF.